This T cell receptor (beta chain) was observed in a study of blood T cells in healthy people across ages. Note on this clonotype: The target antigen is unknown.

Peripheral blood was drawn, around 9.3 milliliters per donor. A second PCR, run for roughly 7 to 12 cycles, used a sample-barcoded 5' primer plus a J-beta primer mix. MiXCR, run by TCRdb on the 5' RACE reads, gives a single entry per CDR3 protein. The sample lists over 950,000 distinct CDR3 sequences, around two fifths seen once, with over 10% in the top ten. Trimming removed 6 bases at V and 0 bases at J, with 12 bases between. Germline lookup yields CDR1 MNHEY and CDR2 SVGEGT. The CDR3 extends over 15 amino acids. General observations from the study: Any conclusive comparison of naive versus antigen-experienced cells was prevented by using unsorted PBMCs.

The receptor comes from a man aged 18 to 29 in good health. This sequence joins TRBV6-2 or TRBV6-3 and TRBJ2-1; D is unresolved. Sequenced material: blood. The CDR3 here is CASSPLTYSYNEQFF. The CDR3 nucleotides read TGTGCCAGCAGCCCCCTCACTTACTCCTACAATGAGCAGTTCTTC.